One and the same sample provided the 18 T cell receptor beta chains below, sequenced in a study of CD8+ T cells in alopecia areata (dated by TCRdb to the late 2010s). Reading the label with the study, this specimen's time point is: 4 weeks on oral tofacitinib. The meaning of the sample's treatment or condition label: oral pan-JAK inhibitor, 5-10 mg twice daily. The library was obtained by the immunoSEQ multiplex PCR assay. For TCR sequencing, RNA was extracted from every sample and reverse transcribed into cDNA to serve as template. TCRdb took over this immuneACCESS table, retaining in-frame rearrangements with V and J assigned. Such tables are incomplete; in checked studies, under half of the missing clones stem from an unresolved V gene, and the remainder is unexplained. The sample has 140,000 to 150,000 clones on record, about 56% of them singletons. The biggest ten clones account for about 16% of the sample.

Here the sequenced sample was CD8+ T cells sorted from blood, taken at week 4, from a patient treated with tofacitinib. The receptors here all came from a human donor with alopecia areata.

The chain employs TRBV7-3 and TRBJ2-1, with D perhaps TRBD2 (7 bases). With 2 bases removed from V and 6 bases from J, the gap between germline ends came to 8 bases. This CDR3 region has 13 residues. The germline V gene has CDR1 SGHTA and CDR2 FQGTGA. The CDR3 DNA reads as TGTGCCAGCAGCTTAGGGGGGGCCAATGAGCAGTTCTTC. It yields the protein CASSLGGANEQFF.

With regard to this clone: The germline gene is not matched at one end of the junction; a read error may be the cause. Other nucleotide sequences from this sample produce the same CDR3. The chain uses TRBV5-4 and TRBJ2-7, with TRBD1 identical over 12 bases. The CDR3 sequence is 13 residues long. The germline V gene encodes CDR1 SGHNT and CDR2 YYREEE (reference sequence). The CDR3 spells CASTGTGGYEQYF. In nucleotides, the CDR3 is TGTGCCAGCACCGGGACAGGGGGCTACGAGCAATACTTC.

This clone was detected many times. CDR3 DNA sequence: TGTGCCAGCAGCTTAGAAGTTGAGCAGTTCTTC. It encodes CASSLEVEQFF. The V gene is TRBV13, the J gene TRBJ2-1, with D uncertain. The V end was cut by 1 base, the J end by 9 bases, with 4 bases between. Germline loops: CDR1 PRHDT, CDR2 FYEKMQ (reference sequence). The CDR3 length is 11 residues.

The rearrangement uses TRBV7-9 and TRBJ1-1; D is possibly TRBD1 (5 bases). V dropped 1 base and J dropped 4 bases, with 13 bases sitting between them. The CDR3 loop spans 15 amino acids. Per the germline V gene, CDR1 is SEHNR and CDR2 is FQNEAQ (reference sequence). The DNA of the CDR3 is TGTGCCAGCAGCTTAGAAACGGGGCTGGGCACTGAAGCTTTCTTT. This codes for CASSLETGLGTEAFF. Filled out from reference TRBV7-9 and TRBJ1-1, the complete variable domain reads DTGVSQNPRHKITKRGQNVTFRCDPISEHNRLYWYRQTLGQGPEFLTYFQNEAQLEKSRLLSDRFSAERPKGSFSTLEIQRTEQGDSAMYLCASSLETGLGTEAFFGQGTRLTVV.

This clone has a handful of counts. The V and J genes are TRBV29-1 and TRBJ1-2, with D tentatively TRBD1 (6 bases). V gave up 6 bases and J gave up 4 bases, with 12 bases separating them. Germline CDR1 reads SQVTM; CDR2 reads ANQGSEA. The CDR3 has 12 residues. CDR3 coding DNA: TGCAGCGTCCTGGACAGATCCTATGGCTACACCTTC. Residues: CSVLDRSYGYTF.

The gene calls are TRBV11-2 and TRBJ2-7, with D tentatively TRBD1 (5 bases). In germline, CDR1 is SGHAT, CDR2 FQNNGV. Trimming cost V 0 bases and J 0 bases, with 12 bases left between them. The CDR3 is made up of 16 amino acids. CDR3 nucleotides: TGTGCCAGCAGCTTAGATCCTGGGGCTGGCTCCTACGAGCAGTACTTC. Translated, it gives CASSLDPGAGSYEQYF. Together with reference TRBV11-2 and TRBJ2-7, the CDR3 gives the full variable domain: EAGVAQSPRYKIIEKRQSVAFWCNPISGHATLYWYQQILGQGPKLLIQFQNNGVVDDSQLPKDRFSAERLKGVDSTLKIQPAKLEDSAVYLCASSLDPGAGSYEQYFGPGTRLTVT.

The rearrangement links TRBV10-2 to TRBJ2-7; no clear D gene. The germline V gene encodes CDR1 WSHSY and CDR2 SAAADI. Trimming left V 4 bases short and J 1 base short, with 8 bases between. The CDR3 spans 13 residues. The CDR3 DNA reads TGCGCCAGCAGTGGGACGATTTCCTACGAGCAGTACTTC. The encoded protein is CASSGTISYEQYF.

This chain connects TRBV9 to TRBJ2-7; 8 bases line up with TRBD2. The germline CDR1 and CDR2 sequences are SGDLS and YYNGEE. CDR3 length: 15 amino acids. The junction had 8 bases not matched to a gene; V was cut back by 4 bases and J by 2 bases. The DNA for the CDR3 is TGTGCCAGCAGCCCCGGGACTAGGGCCGCCTACGAGCAGTACTTC. This encodes CASSPGTRAAYEQYF.

The chain carries TRBV4-1 and TRBJ1-1; unclear D gene. The V and J ends lost 0 bases and 0 bases respectively, with 5 bases between them. CDR1 is MGHRA, CDR2 YSYEKL, per germline. The CDR3 consists of 14 residues. The CDR3 spells CASSQERLNTEAFF. The CDR3 nucleotides read TGCGCCAGCAGCCAAGAACGGTTGAACACTGAAGCTTTCTTT.

CDR3 sequence reads: CSVESKGTEYGYTF. The CDR3 DNA reads TGCAGCGTTGAATCCAAAGGGACAGAGTATGGCTACACCTTC. V usage is TRBV29-1 and J usage is TRBJ1-2, with 7 bases lining up with TRBD1. The CDR3 spans 14 residues. Germline CDR1 is SQVTM and CDR2 is ANQGSEA. The ends lost 2 bases at V and 5 bases at J; junction bases unmatched: 8.

The chain combines TRBV2 with TRBJ1-5; D gene uncertain. V lost 0 bases, J lost 2 bases, and 11 bases lay in between. The CDR3 consists of 16 residues. Germline V gene sequence: CDR1 SNHLY, CDR2 FYNNEI. CDR3 nucleotides: TGTGCCAGCAGTGAAGCCCCCGGCCTCCGCAATCAGCCCCAGCATTTT. Its translation: CASSEAPGLRNQPQHF. Complete variable domain (other parts from reference TRBV2 and TRBJ1-5): EPEVTQTPSHQVTQMGQEVILRCVPISNHLYFYWYRQILGQKVEFLVSFYNNEISEKSEIFDDQFSVERPDGSNFTLKIRSTKLEDSAMYFCASSEAPGLRNQPQHFGDGTRLSIL.

This chain uses TRBV2 with TRBJ1-6; weak D call: TRBD1 (5 bases). With 6 bases removed from V and 0 bases from J, the gap between germline ends came to 9 bases. Germline lookup yields CDR1 SNHLY and CDR2 FYNNEI. The CDR3 runs to 15 residues. In DNA form, the CDR3 reads TGTGCCAGCAGAGACAGTTACTCCTATAATTCACCCCTCCACTTT. Its translation is CASRDSYSYNSPLHF.

As concerns this clone: A read error may produce the germline difference seen at one junction end. The chain carries TRBV29-1 and TRBJ1-3; 8 bases agree with TRBD1. Germline V gene sequence: CDR1 SQVTM, CDR2 ANQGSEA. The CDR3 extends over 15 amino acids. In DNA, the CDR3 is TGCAGCGTTGAGTGGACAGGGATTCCTGGGAACACCATATATTTT. Protein: CSVEWTGIPGNTIYF.

The gene calls are TRBV6-1 and TRBJ1-1, with unresolved D. The CDR3 spans 12 residues. Germline V lookup: CDR1 MNHNS, CDR2 SASEGT. V was cut by 3 bases and J by 0 bases, with 2 bases left in between. CDR3 residues: CASSELNTEAFF. The DNA for the CDR3 is TGTGCCAGCAGTGAGTTGAACACTGAAGCTTTCTTT.

This chain links TRBV5-1 with TRBJ2-1, with 7 bases identical to TRBD1. The length of the CDR3 is 14 residues. The V gene's germline CDR1 is SGHRS and CDR2 YFSETQ. V lost 4 bases to trimming and J lost 3 bases; unmatched junction nucleotides: 4. The CDR3 here is CASSSQGVYNEQFF. The CDR3 DNA follows: TGCGCCAGCAGCAGCCAGGGGGTCTACAATGAGCAGTTCTTC.

This clone turned up a few times. The gene calls are TRBV7-6 and TRBJ1-1; the match to TRBD1 covers 7 bases. Germline V gene lookup returns CDR1 SGHVS and CDR2 FNYEAQ. CDR3 length: 15 amino acids. The trim removed 4 bases at V and 5 bases at J, leaving 10 bases unmatched. This CDR3 is CASSSGMTGRTEAFF. CDR3 sequence (DNA): TGTGCCAGCAGCTCAGGTATGACAGGGCGAACTGAAGCTTTCTTT.

This sequence joins TRBV2 and TRBJ2-7; TRBD2 aligns across 14 bases. The CDR3 runs 18 residues. Trimming took 6 bases from V and 2 from J; bases not matched to a gene: 12. Germline CDR1 and CDR2: SNHLY and FYNNEI. Here the CDR3 reads CASRGTSGGPEPAYEQYF. Here the CDR3 DNA reads TGTGCCAGCAGGGGGACTAGCGGGGGCCCCGAACCGGCCTACGAGCAGTACTTC. The full variable domain, in which reference TRBV2 and TRBJ2-7 provide the parts outside the CDR3, is EPEVTQTPSHQVTQMGQEVILRCVPISNHLYFYWYRQILGQKVEFLVSFYNNEISEKSEIFDDQFSVERPDGSNFTLKIRSTKLEDSAMYFCASRGTSGGPEPAYEQYFGPGTRLTVT.

The rearrangement joins TRBV6-6 to TRBJ1-5; D not resolved. This CDR3 region has 12 residues. Germline V gene lookup returns CDR1 MNHNY and CDR2 SVGAGI (reference sequence). Trimming cost V 7 bases and J 2 bases, with 6 bases left between them. The CDR3 region is CASTRGNQPQHF. In DNA, the CDR3 is TGTGCCAGCACACGGGGCAATCAGCCCCAGCATTTT.